This TCR beta chain was sequenced in a study of blood T cell repertoires in COVID-19. Of note for this clone: Likely a read error: the CDR3 ends without its conserved phenylalanine or tryptophan.

With V trimmed by 4 bases and J by 1 base, 3 bases remained unmatched. The CDR3 totals 14 residues. Per the germline V gene, CDR1 is SGHRS and CDR2 is YFSETQ. Recovered status in Cohort 3 required two negative PCRs, clearance, or symptom resolution. Authors' analysis steps: Estimation of nucleated cell counts relied on the amplification of reference gene primers. Measured with immunoSEQ multiplex PCR; TCRdb has only the in-frame clones, and not every one. V and J calls and clone size follow that table, whereas D and trimming were derived from the DNA. The sample has 150,000 to 200,000 clones; more than 70% are singletons.

What was sequenced was PBMCs or T cells enriched from blood (not recorded which). The V call is TRBV5-1, the J call TRBJ1-1; 8 bases are shared with TRBD1. The origin of this receptor is a man aged 40-49 years who had recovered from COVID-19. CDR3 region: CASSHGTGNTEAFL. As DNA, the CDR3 is TGCGCCAGCAGCCACGGGACAGGGAACACTGAAGCTTTCCTT.